This TCR beta chain was recorded in a study of PD-1 blockade in mismatch repair-deficient tumors. Trimming cost V 5 bases and J 0 bases, with 17 bases left between them. This CDR3 is 16 amino acids long. The germline CDR1 and CDR2 sequences are SGHVS and FNYEAQ. Clones were sequenced by immunoSEQ multiplex PCR, and TCRdb holds only the in-frame ones, with some missing. The sample lists more than 95,000 clones; roughly nine tenths were seen once. TCRs were sequenced from a few patients responding to pembrolizumab. The study's findings and limits: After pembrolizumab, tumor-resident clones rose rapidly, then generally contracted before radiologic responses.

This clone was seen a single time. Its antigen remains unidentified. The origin of this receptor is an adult with mismatch repair-deficient cancer. The sample in question was peripheral blood, obtained 44 weeks after starting pembrolizumab. The rearrangement uses TRBV7-6 and TRBJ2-7, with D tentatively TRBD1 or TRBD2 (5 bases each). In nucleotides, the CDR3 is TGTGCCAGCAGCCTAACCACGGCAGGGAGCTCCTACGAGCAGTACTTC. It specifies CASSLTTAGSSYEQYF. Based on the CDR3 plus reference TRBV7-6 and TRBJ2-7, the full variable domain is GAGVSQSPRYKVTKRGQDVALRCDPISGHVSLYWYRQALGQGPEFLTYFNYEAQQDKSGLPNDRFSAERPEGSISTLTIQRTEQRDSAMYRCASSLTTAGSSYEQYFGPGTRLTVT.